This T cell receptor beta chain was identified in a study of graft-versus-host responses after intestinal transplantation (dated by TCRdb to about 2021). Study-level background: Recipients received multivisceral, liver-intestinal, or isolated intestinal transplants. Instead of going to the commercial service, samples from a few later patients were sequenced in-house on an Illumina MiSeq and processed with MiXCR. All recipients received anti-thymocyte globulin induction followed by maintenance tacrolimus and steroids for around three years. A peak of at least 4% donor T cells among recipient peripheral blood mononuclear cells was the definition used for donor T cell macrochimerism. Graft-versus-host and host-versus-graft alloreactive T cell clones were tracked in the graft, circulation and bone marrow after intestinal transplantation using bulk TCR-beta CDR3 sequencing. Alloreactive clones were identified by sequencing pre-transplant mixed lymphocyte reaction products and comparing them with unstimulated pre-transplant donor and recipient T cells. The cohort enrolled approximately 24 intestinal transplant recipients including one retransplant, and 3 patients lacking pretransplant specimens were excluded.

In the paper's terms, the time point label means: cells obtained before transplantation from donor or recipient. CD3+CD4+ and CD3+CD8+ populations were FACS-sorted from unstimulated pre-transplant donor and recipient cells taken from spleen or lymph nodes. Library preparation used the immunoSEQ multiplex PCR assay. For most patients, genomic DNA was isolated with the Qiagen DNeasy Blood and Tissue Kit and sent frozen to Adaptive Biotechnologies for TCR sequencing. For most patients, genomic DNA was subjected to high-throughput TCR-beta CDR3 sequencing by Adaptive Biotechnologies. The authors processed their data as follows. Adaptive's ImmunoSEQ software was the source of the TCR sequencing data for fewer than 20 patients, while three other patients were processed with MiXCR and VDJtools. To correct CD4 versus CD8 sorting errors, sequences present in both subsets at a frequency ratio below 5:1 were removed. CDR3 nucleotide sequences shared between donor and recipient were removed because the origin of such sequences could not be assigned. To count as alloreactive, a clone needed at least 2-fold expansion over unstimulated cells and a minimum CFSE-low frequency of 0.002% (template counts) or 0.001% (read counts). A clone was considered mappable if detected in the sequenced pre-transplant spleen, lymph node, or MLR CFSE-low populations of the donor or recipient. The cumulative frequency of alloreactive clones was calculated as a percentage of all sequences, weighted by copy number. What TCRdb holds here is the immuneACCESS table cut down to in-frame rearrangements. Part of the clones is not present; checked against another copy, under half of the missing clones reflect an unresolved V gene, and the others are unexplained. Clone size and the V and J calls come from that table; the DNA yielded D and trimming. Present in this sample are about 130,000 clones, around 90% of which were seen just once. Jointly, the top ten make up around 0.16% of the sample.

Concerning this clone itself: It lacks a known antigen. Base qualities are not provided; no much larger clone lies one nucleotide away.

CDR1 and CDR2 (SGHDT, YYEEEE) derive from the germline V gene. There are 15 amino acids in the CDR3, from cysteine to phenylalanine inclusive. Just the 45-base CDR3 DNA is kept, in frame starting at base 1. Results the study describes overall, beyond this receptor: The conclusions were limited by the relatively low number and heterogeneity of the intestinal transplant patients. Early after transplant, declines in HvG clones were associated with peak levels of circulating GvH clones. GvH clones were detected in recipient bone marrow, and some of these GvH clones were observed earlier in ileal mucosa or blood, consistent with an intestinal mucosal origin. In patients with donor T cell macrochimerism, the allografts had high GvH to HvG T cell clonal ratios.

This clonotype originated in a human donor who received an intestinal transplant. Sequences were derived from unstimulated CD4+ T cells sorted from spleen or lymph node cells, sampled before intestinal transplant. The chain is assembled from TRBV5-6 and TRBJ2-7; TRBD1 aligns with 9 central bases. The J call is in doubt because the DNA end fits TRBJ2-1 better. The nucleotides read TGTGCCAGCAGCTCACAGGGGGCGACGAGCAATGAGCAGTTCTTC. It specifies CASSSQGATSNEQFF.